A single sample is the source of the 27 T cell receptor beta chains below, sequenced in a study of PD-L1 blockade in urothelial cancer. The data were produced by immunoSEQ multiplex PCR, yet TCRdb's version contains in-frame clones alone and is incomplete. The data hold roughly 26,000 clones, with roughly 85% observed a single time. Sequenced material: PBMCs, taken around atezolizumab (anti-PD-L1) treatment. The receptors stem from a middle-aged man with urothelial cancer.

The chain employs TRBV27 and TRBJ1-2; unclear D gene. The V end lost 5 bases, the J end lost 4 bases, and 20 bases lay between the germline ends. Germline V gene lookup returns CDR1 MNHEY and CDR2 SMNVEV (reference sequence). This CDR3 is built from 16 residues. CDR3 DNA: TGTGCCAGCAGTCCCCGGGAGGGTGAGGCTGGCTATGGCTACACCTTC. Its protein is CASSPREGEAGYGYTF.

V is TRBV9 and J is TRBJ1-2; 7 bases fit TRBD1. V was clipped by 0 bases and J by 3 bases; unmatched bases: 5. Germline V gives CDR1 SGDLS, CDR2 YYNGEE. The CDR3 runs to 15 residues. The CDR3, as DNA: TGTGCCAGCAGCGTAGGAAGGGGGCAAGACTATGGCTACACCTTC. Protein product: CASSVGRGQDYGYTF.

DNA of the CDR3: TGTGCCAGCAGTTCCCCGGACAGGGGACCCTACAATGAGCAGTTCTTC. Translated: CASSSPDRGPYNEQFF. This chain uses TRBV27 with TRBJ2-1; TRBD1 aligns across 9 bases. This CDR3 spans 16 amino acids. V gave up 4 bases and J gave up 2 bases; unmatched junction bases: 6. CDR1 and CDR2 (germline): MNHEY, SMNVEV (reference sequence).

The sample holds a few counts of this clone. J is TRBJ2-3 and V is TRBV27; D is perhaps TRBD2 (6 bases). Trimming shortened V by 7 bases and J by 2 bases, and 13 bases separated the two germline ends. The CDR3 runs to 14 residues. Germline V gene data show CDR1 as MNHEY and CDR2 as SMNVEV (reference sequence). The CDR3 region is CASNQRALTDTQYF. The CDR3 DNA follows: TGTGCCAGCAATCAGCGGGCCCTCACAGATACGCAGTATTTT.

This clone has a single count. V gene TRBV27 combines with J gene TRBJ2-1; 11 bases are shared with TRBD2. CDR3 length: 16 amino acids. V lost 5 bases, J lost 6 bases, and 9 bases stayed unmatched. In germline, CDR1 is MNHEY, CDR2 SMNVEV (reference sequence). The CDR3 is CASSPPWLAGGNEQFF. As DNA, the CDR3 is TGTGCCAGCAGTCCCCCGTGGCTAGCGGGAGGCAATGAGCAGTTCTTC.

The chain recombines TRBV2 with TRBJ1-1; 7 bases fit TRBD1. V gave up 6 bases and J gave up 4 bases; unmatched junction bases: 5. The CDR3 is 13 amino acids. The V gene's germline CDR1 is SNHLY and CDR2 FYNNEI. The CDR3 protein is CASRDRVSTEAFF. CDR3 sequence (DNA): TGTGCCAGCAGAGACAGGGTGAGCACTGAAGCTTTCTTT.

The chain links TRBV7-9 to TRBJ2-1, with TRBD1 matching 9 bases. This CDR3 has 15 residues. The V gene's germline CDR1 is SEHNR and CDR2 FQNEAQ (reference sequence). V lost 5 bases and J lost 2; bases outside the gene matches: 4. This CDR3 reads CASSLDRGTYNEQFF. The CDR3 coding sequence is TGTGCCAGCAGCCTGGACAGGGGTACCTACAATGAGCAGTTCTTC.

This clone has only one observation. The chain combines TRBV5-4 with TRBJ2-1; 10 bases are shared with TRBD2. The CDR3 is 16 amino acids. Germline CDR1 is SGHNT and CDR2 is YYREEE (reference sequence). V gave up 0 bases and J gave up 8 bases; unmatched junction bases: 8. CDR3 region: CASSLDGGLAGDEQFF. The CDR3 DNA is TGTGCCAGCAGCTTGGACGGGGGGCTAGCGGGAGATGAGCAGTTCTTC. Full variable domain (missing parts from reference TRBV5-4 and TRBJ2-1): ETGVTQSPTHLIKTRGQQVTLRCSSQSGHNTVSWYQQALGQGPQFIFQYYREEENGRGNFPPRFSGLQFPNYSSELNVNALELDDSALYLCASSLDGGLAGDEQFFGPGTRLTVL.

This chain connects TRBV19 to TRBJ1-5; TRBD1 is a possible D gene (6 bases). V was trimmed by 6 bases and J by 5 bases, leaving 11 bases between them. Germline V gene data show CDR1 as LNHDA and CDR2 as SQIVND (reference sequence). The CDR3 is 13 residues long. CDR3 DNA sequence: TGTGCCAGTAGGAAACAGGGAGATCAGCCCCAGCATTTT. This sequence encodes CASRKQGDQPQHF.

The rearrangement joins TRBV27 to TRBJ2-3; 8 nucleotides align to TRBD2. Germline loops: CDR1 MNHEY, CDR2 SMNVEV (reference sequence). Losses at the gene ends were 7 bases for V and 1 base for J; bases not matched to a gene: 10. The CDR3 spans 16 residues. The CDR3 loop reads CASIPPLAGRTDTQYF. The CDR3 DNA reads TGTGCCAGCATTCCACCTTTAGCGGGACGCACAGATACGCAGTATTTT.

The J gene is TRBJ2-5, the V gene TRBV4-3, with 7 bases identical to TRBD1. There are 14 residues in the CDR3. Germline-derived CDR1 and CDR2 are LGHNA and YSLEER. V gave up 4 bases and J gave up 2 bases; unmatched junction bases: 4. The DNA of the CDR3 is TGCGCCAGCAGCCTCTCGGGACAGCAAGAGACCCAGTACTTC. As protein: CASSLSGQQETQYF.

The rearrangement uses TRBV30 and TRBJ1-4; D is possibly TRBD1 (5 bases). Germline CDR1 reads GTSNPN; CDR2 reads SVGIG (reference sequence). V gave up 1 base and J gave up 5 bases, with 14 bases separating them. The CDR3 runs 15 residues. CDR3 DNA sequence: TGTGCCTGGAGTGGTCGCGGGGGTAGGAATGAAAAACTGTTTTTT. As protein: CAWSGRGGRNEKLFF.

The rearrangement joins TRBV27 to TRBJ1-1; 9 bases agree with TRBD1. V lost 6 bases and J lost 7; bases outside the gene matches: 6. The CDR3 loop spans 13 amino acids. Germline lookup yields CDR1 MNHEY and CDR2 SMNVEV (reference sequence). This CDR3 reads CASRQTGGFEAFF. CDR3 DNA: TGTGCCAGCAGACAAACAGGGGGCTTTGAAGCTTTCTTT.

The chain has TRBV7-2 and TRBJ1-3, with 9 bases aligning to TRBD1. CDR3 size: 17 residues. The germline V gene has CDR1 SGHTA and CDR2 FQGNSA. Trimming removed 2 bases from V and 0 bases from J; junction bases left unmatched: 5. CDR3 sequence: CASSLITGQGSGNTIYF. The CDR3 DNA reads as TGTGCCAGCAGCTTAATTACGGGACAGGGCTCTGGAAACACCATATATTTT.

The V gene is TRBV7-8, the J gene TRBJ2-7; 9 positions agree with TRBD2. The CDR3 is 15 residues long. V dropped 5 bases and J dropped 4; count of bases not matched to a gene: 9. Germline CDR1 SGHVS, CDR2 FQNEAQ. CDR3 in amino acids: CASSPPRTSVYEQYF. The CDR3, as DNA: TGTGCCAGCAGCCCCCCGCGGACTAGCGTTTACGAGCAGTACTTC.

The chain links TRBV5-1 to TRBJ2-1; 10 bases are a match to TRBD2. Trimming at V came to 4 bases and at J to 7 bases, leaving 5 bases not matched to a gene. Per germline, CDR1 SGHRS and CDR2 YFSETQ. The CDR3 contains 14 residues. The CDR3 region is CASSQREGRNEQFF. In DNA form, the CDR3 reads TGCGCCAGCAGCCAGCGGGAGGGCCGGAATGAGCAGTTCTTC.

The rearrangement uses TRBV5-1 and TRBJ1-2; TRBD1 agrees at 10 bases. Germline CDR1 SGHRS, CDR2 YFSETQ. The CDR3 extends over 18 amino acids. V shed 0 bases, J shed 6 bases, and the junction held 14 bases outside the gene matches. The CDR3 loop is CASSLDWTGGSSSDGYTF. DNA for the CDR3: TGCGCCAGCAGCTTGGACTGGACAGGGGGGAGTTCTTCGGATGGCTACACCTTC.

The chain uses TRBV25-1 and TRBJ2-2, with D unresolved. V shed 5 bases and J shed 0 bases, with 10 bases lying between them. The CDR3 consists of 15 residues. The germline CDR1 and CDR2 sequences are MGHDK and SYGVNS. This CDR3 reads CASSREPSNTGELFF. The CDR3 DNA sequence: TGTGCCAGCAGTCGCGAACCCTCGAACACCGGGGAGCTGTTTTTT.

The V and J genes are TRBV7-3 and TRBJ2-3; TRBD1 matches 7 bases. The germline CDR1 and CDR2 sequences are SGHTA and FQGTGA. CDR3 length: 16 residues. Trimming cost V 1 base and J 2 bases; bases outside gene matches: 6. The CDR3 bases are TGTGCCAGCAGCTTAAAGGGCAGGGGGTACACAGATACGCAGTATTTT. This codes for CASSLKGRGYTDTQYF.

The chain carries TRBV14 and TRBJ2-6; D perhaps matches TRBD2 (6 bases). V lost 2 bases and J 1 base, leaving 18 bases between the germline ends. Germline V gives CDR1 SGHDN, CDR2 FVKESK. CDR3 length equals 19 residues. The CDR3 here is CASSQPQGRGVSGANVLTF. The CDR3 DNA sequence: TGTGCCAGCAGCCAACCCCAAGGGCGCGGGGTATCTGGGGCCAACGTCCTGACTTTC.

V is TRBV27 and J is TRBJ2-7, with D unresolved. Trimming left V 3 bases short and J 2 bases short, with 11 bases between. The CDR3 extends over 14 amino acids. Germline CDR1 is MNHEY and CDR2 is SMNVEV (reference sequence). CDR3 bases: TGTGCCAGCAGTTTGTACCAGGTTACCTACGAGCAGTACTTC. It codes for CASSLYQVTYEQYF.

V usage is TRBV15 and J usage is TRBJ2-1; 12 bases match TRBD2. Germline CDR1 LNHNV, CDR2 YYDKDF (reference sequence). The CDR3 is 13 amino acids. Trimming took 8 bases from V and 10 from J; bases not matched to a gene: 6. In nucleotides, the CDR3 is TGTGCCACCGCTAGCGGGAGGGCCAGGGAGCAGTTCTTC. Its translation: CATASGRAREQFF. Full variable domain (outside the CDR3, taken from reference TRBV15 and TRBJ2-1): DAMVIQNPRYQVTQFGKPVTLSCSQTLNHNVMYWYQQKSSQAPKLLFHYYDKDFNNEADTPDNFQSRRPNTSFCFLDIRSPGLGDTAMYLCATASGRAREQFFGPGTRLTVL.

The gene calls are TRBV5-6 and TRBJ2-7; no clear D. V was shortened by 2 bases and J by 4 bases, with 7 bases between the two germline ends. The length of the CDR3 is 12 residues. The germline V gene has CDR1 SGHDT and CDR2 YYEEEE. CDR3 nucleotide sequence: TGTGCCAGCAGCTTAGAGGAATACGAGCAGTACTTC. As protein: CASSLEEYEQYF.

The chain links TRBV28 to TRBJ2-5; tentative D call: TRBD1 (6 bases). The V end was cut by 7 bases, the J end by 5 bases, with 14 bases between. The CDR3 is 13 amino acids. Looked up from germline, CDR1 is MDHEN and CDR2 is SYDVKM. CDR3 DNA: TGTGCCAGCACCAGGCAGGGGCGGGAGACCCAGTACTTC. Encoded protein: CASTRQGRETQYF. Full variable domain (rest looked up from reference TRBV28 and TRBJ2-5): DVKVTQSSRYLVKRTGEKVFLECVQDMDHENMFWYRQDPGLGLRLIYFSYDVKMKEKGDIPEGYSVSREKKERFSLILESASTNQTSMYLCASTRQGRETQYFGPGTRLLVL.

V gene TRBV7-8 combines with J gene TRBJ2-7, with TRBD2 matching over 12 bases. CDR3 length equals 15 residues. The V gene's germline CDR1 is SGHVS and CDR2 FQNEAQ. Trimming removed 3 bases from V and 3 bases from J; junction bases left unmatched: 3. The CDR3 is CASSFGLAGLYEQYF. As DNA, the CDR3 is TGTGCCAGCAGCTTTGGACTAGCGGGACTCTACGAGCAGTACTTC.

Only one count was recorded for this clone. The rearrangement joins TRBV10-3 to TRBJ2-1; 13 nucleotides line up with TRBD2. The length of the CDR3 is 14 residues. Per the germline V gene, CDR1 is ENHRY and CDR2 is SYGVKD. The J segment lost 7 bases and the V segment lost 10 bases, leaving 7 bases of the junction unmatched. The CDR3 sequence: CATLLAGGPNEQFF. The CDR3 DNA is TGTGCCACCTTACTAGCGGGGGGGCCGAATGAGCAGTTCTTC.

The genes are TRBV9 and TRBJ1-3; no firm D call. V lost 3 bases and J lost 1, with 17 bases in between. This CDR3 region has 17 residues. CDR1 SGDLS and CDR2 YYNGEE come from the germline V gene. CDR3 sequence: CASSERGFEKSGNTIYF. CDR3 DNA: TGTGCCAGCAGCGAGCGGGGATTTGAGAAATCTGGAAACACCATATATTTT.